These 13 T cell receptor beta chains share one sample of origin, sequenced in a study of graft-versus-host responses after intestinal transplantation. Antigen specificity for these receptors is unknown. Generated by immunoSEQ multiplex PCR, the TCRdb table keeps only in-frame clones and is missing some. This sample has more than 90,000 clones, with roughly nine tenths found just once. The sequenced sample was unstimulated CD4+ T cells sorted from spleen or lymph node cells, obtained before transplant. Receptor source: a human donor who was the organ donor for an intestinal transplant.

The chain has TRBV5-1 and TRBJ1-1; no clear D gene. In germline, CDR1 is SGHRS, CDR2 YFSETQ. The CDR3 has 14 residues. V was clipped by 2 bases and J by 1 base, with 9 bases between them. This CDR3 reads CASSLKGGNTEAFF. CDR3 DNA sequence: TGCGCCAGCAGCTTAAAGGGAGGGAACACTGAAGCTTTCTTT.

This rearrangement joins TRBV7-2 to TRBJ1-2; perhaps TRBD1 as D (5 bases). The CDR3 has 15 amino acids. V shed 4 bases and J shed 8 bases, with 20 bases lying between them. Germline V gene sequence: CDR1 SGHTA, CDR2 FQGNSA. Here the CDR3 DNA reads TGTGCCAGCAGCTCCTTCCGGGACGACCCTCAGGGCTACACCTTC. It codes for CASSSFRDDPQGYTF.

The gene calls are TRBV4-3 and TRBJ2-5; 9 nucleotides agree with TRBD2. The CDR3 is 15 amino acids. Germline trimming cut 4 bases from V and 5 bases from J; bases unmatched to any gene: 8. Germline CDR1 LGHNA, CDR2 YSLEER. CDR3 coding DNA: TGCGCCAGCAGCCGACGGCGGGAGGGCACGGAGACCCAGTACTTC. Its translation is CASSRRREGTETQYF.

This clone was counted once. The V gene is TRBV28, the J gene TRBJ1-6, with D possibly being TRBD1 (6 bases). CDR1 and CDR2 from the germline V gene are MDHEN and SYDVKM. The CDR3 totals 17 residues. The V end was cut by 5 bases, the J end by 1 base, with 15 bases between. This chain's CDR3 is CASSPRTAWSYNSPLHF. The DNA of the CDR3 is TGTGCCAGCAGTCCGAGGACAGCCTGGTCCTATAATTCACCCCTCCACTTT.

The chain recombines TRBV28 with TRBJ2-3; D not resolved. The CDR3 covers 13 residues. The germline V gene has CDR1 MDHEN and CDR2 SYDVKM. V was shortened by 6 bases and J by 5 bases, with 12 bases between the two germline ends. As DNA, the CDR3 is TGTGCCAGCAGGCCCTTGCCGGGAGATACGCAGTATTTT. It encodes CASRPLPGDTQYF.

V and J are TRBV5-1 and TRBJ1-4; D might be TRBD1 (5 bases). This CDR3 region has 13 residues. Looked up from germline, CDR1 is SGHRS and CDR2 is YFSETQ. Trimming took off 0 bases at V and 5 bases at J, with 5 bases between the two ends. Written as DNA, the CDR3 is TGCGCCAGCAGCTTGGCAGGGAATGAAAAACTGTTTTTT. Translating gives CASSLAGNEKLFF.

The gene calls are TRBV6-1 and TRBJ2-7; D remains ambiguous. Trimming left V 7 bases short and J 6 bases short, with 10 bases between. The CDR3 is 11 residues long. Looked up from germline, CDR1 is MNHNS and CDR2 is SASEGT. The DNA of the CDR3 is TGTGCCAGCAAGAGGTTGAGCGAGCAGTACTTC. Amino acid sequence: CASKRLSEQYF.

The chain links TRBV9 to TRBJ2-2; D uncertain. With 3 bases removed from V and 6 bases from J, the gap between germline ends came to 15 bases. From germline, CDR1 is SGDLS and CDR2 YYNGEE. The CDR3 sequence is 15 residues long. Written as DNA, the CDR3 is TGTGCCAGCAGCGGAAGTAGTGGGGTGGCCGGGGAGCTGTTTTTT. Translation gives CASSGSSGVAGELFF.

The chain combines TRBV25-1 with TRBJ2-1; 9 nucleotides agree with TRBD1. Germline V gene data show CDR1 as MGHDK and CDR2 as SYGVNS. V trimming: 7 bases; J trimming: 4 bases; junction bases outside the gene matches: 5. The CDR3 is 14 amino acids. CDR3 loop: CASMGTGFYNEQFF. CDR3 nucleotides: TGTGCCAGCATGGGGACAGGGTTTTACAATGAGCAGTTCTTC.

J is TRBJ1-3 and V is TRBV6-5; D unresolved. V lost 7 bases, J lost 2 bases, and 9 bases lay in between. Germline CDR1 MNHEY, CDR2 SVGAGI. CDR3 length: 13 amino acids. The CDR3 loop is CASNSGPGNTIYF. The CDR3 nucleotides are TGTGCCAGCAATTCAGGTCCTGGAAACACCATATATTTT.

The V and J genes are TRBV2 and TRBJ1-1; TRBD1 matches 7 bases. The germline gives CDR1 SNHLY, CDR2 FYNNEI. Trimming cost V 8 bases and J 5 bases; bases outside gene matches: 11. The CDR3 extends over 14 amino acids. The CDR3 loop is CASGAEGADTEAFF. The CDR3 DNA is TGTGCCAGCGGAGCGGAGGGGGCCGATACTGAAGCTTTCTTT.

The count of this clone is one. This chain's CDR3 is CAISDSAGTASYEQYF. The CDR3 DNA follows: TGTGCCATCAGTGATTCCGCCGGGACAGCCTCCTACGAGCAGTACTTC. The V gene is TRBV10-3, the J gene TRBJ2-7; 7 bases are a match to TRBD1. Germline V gene lookup returns CDR1 ENHRY and CDR2 SYGVKD. The CDR3 sequence is 16 residues long. After removal of 3 bases from V and 0 bases from J, the junction contained 8 bases not matched to a gene.

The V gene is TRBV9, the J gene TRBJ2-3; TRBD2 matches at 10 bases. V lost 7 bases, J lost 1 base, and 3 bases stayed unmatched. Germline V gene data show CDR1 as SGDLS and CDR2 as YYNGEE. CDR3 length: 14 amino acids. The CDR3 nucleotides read TGTGCCAGCGGCGGACTAGCGGGCACAGATACGCAGTATTTT. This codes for CASGGLAGTDTQYF.